The clone carrying this T cell receptor (beta chain) was seen many times. Germline CDR1 and CDR2: SGHRS and YFSETQ. Trimming cost V 4 bases and J 4 bases, with 21 bases left between them. This CDR3 contains 17 residues. Library preparation (for TCRbeta) was performed with unique molecular identifiers. TCRdb passed the PCR reads through MiXCR, listing each CDR3 protein once. The repertoire holds some 290,000 distinct CDR3 sequences, with almost 10% as singletons. These data come from a study of T-cell reconstitution after alpha-beta-depleted transplantation in children. The material was PBMCs from the stem cell graft donor, obtained from the stem cell graft. The origin of this receptor is a human donor who donated a stem cell graft to a child with SCID. The chain recombines TRBV5-1 with TRBJ2-4; weak D call: TRBD1 (5 bases). The CDR3 nucleotides are TGCGCCAGCAGCCCCGTAGGGGTAACCGGTCTAAAAAACATTCAGTACTTC. It translates to CASSPVGVTGLKNIQYF.